This TCR beta chain came from a study of blood T cell repertoires in COVID-19. Original data processing: From reference gene primer amplification, estimates of nucleated cell counts were derived. Sequencing was performed with immunoSEQ multiplex PCR; in TCRdb, only in-frame clones are kept and a portion is missing. That table gives V, J and clone size, and the DNA gave D and trimming. The repertoire holds tens of thousands of clones, over 75% seen once, with approximately 9.1% in the top ten. V was pared by 8 bases and J by 6 bases, with 9 bases of the junction left unmatched. In germline, CDR1 is SGHTA, CDR2 FQGNSA. The CDR3 runs 13 residues.

This chain uses TRBV7-2 with TRBJ2-7; 8 nucleotides agree with TRBD1. The sequenced material came from peripheral blood. The TCR comes from a human donor in a cohort sampled during active COVID-19. In DNA form, the CDR3 reads TGTGCCAGCCTACAGGGGGTTCCGGGCGAGCAGTACTTC. Its translation is CASLQGVPGEQYF.